These 20 T cell receptor beta chains came from one sample sequenced in a study of lymphopenia after photon versus proton radiotherapy. TCRdb's copy holds only in-frame clones and misses some; the assay was immunoSEQ multiplex PCR. The table lists tens of thousands of clones, 80% to 90% of them singletons. Material: peripheral blood, obtained from a patient treated with proton-based radiotherapy. The receptors originated from a man older than 75 with esophageal cancer.

The chain carries TRBV7-2 and TRBJ1-6; a possible D gene is TRBD1 (6 bases). Trimming shortened V by 3 bases and J by 5 bases, and 20 bases separated the two germline ends. The CDR3 consists of 18 residues. Per the germline V gene, CDR1 is SGHTA and CDR2 is FQGNSA. The CDR3 here is CASSFSLARRGNNSPLHF. The CDR3 nucleotides read TGTGCCAGCAGCTTCTCCCTAGCGCGCAGGGGAAATAATTCACCCCTCCACTTT.

V gene TRBV7-2 combines with J gene TRBJ2-7, with 8 bases matching TRBD2. After removal of 5 bases from V and 3 bases from J, the junction contained 6 bases not matched to a gene. Germline V gives CDR1 SGHTA, CDR2 FQGNSA. CDR3 length equals 14 residues. The CDR3 is CASSPRGGFYEQYF. The CDR3 coding sequence is TGTGCCAGCAGCCCCCGGGGGGGTTTCTACGAGCAGTACTTC.

The rearrangement links TRBV29-1 to TRBJ2-3; 7 bases are a match to TRBD2. CDR1 and CDR2 from the germline V gene are SQVTM and ANQGSEA. The CDR3 totals 13 residues. V lost 1 base to trimming and J lost 4 bases; unmatched junction nucleotides: 2. The CDR3 reads CSVEAGGADTQYF. Written as DNA, the CDR3 is TGCAGCGTTGAAGCGGGGGGAGCAGATACGCAGTATTTT.

This sequence joins TRBV14 and TRBJ2-3; D tentatively fits TRBD1 or TRBD2 (7 bases each). This CDR3 contains 17 residues. Trimming pared 3 bases from V and 1 base from J, leaving 17 bases between. Germline V gives CDR1 SGHDN, CDR2 FVKESK. CDR3 nucleotides: TGTGCCAGCAGCCACGCCCTGGGGAGGGGGCGCACAGATACGCAGTATTTT. This codes for CASSHALGRGRTDTQYF.

This clone showed up just once. CDR3 amino acids: CASSVGLSNQPQHF. The CDR3 DNA reads as TGTGCCAGCAGCGTAGGACTGAGCAATCAGCCCCAGCATTTT. The J gene is TRBJ1-5, the V gene TRBV9; D not certain. Germline V gives CDR1 SGDLS, CDR2 YYNGEE. V was trimmed by 0 bases and J by 1 base, leaving 5 bases between them. This CDR3 comprises 14 residues.

This clone was counted a few times. V is TRBV9 and J is TRBJ1-1; no reliable D call. The CDR3 extends over 14 amino acids. The ends were cut back, 4 bases at V and 1 base at J, with 11 bases in the middle. Germline values: CDR1 SGDLS, CDR2 YYNGEE. The DNA for the CDR3 is TGTGCCAGCAGCTCGTCCGGTGGGAACACTGAAGCTTTCTTT. It encodes CASSSSGGNTEAFF.

The chain couples TRBV29-1 to TRBJ1-1; 8 bases agree with TRBD1. The CDR3 extends over 15 amino acids. Germline loops: CDR1 SQVTM, CDR2 ANQGSEA. Trimming removed 6 bases from V and 1 base from J; junction bases left unmatched: 10. For the CDR3, the DNA is TGCAGCGTAGATACCAGGGGGCTGGAGAACACTGAAGCTTTCTTT. This encodes CSVDTRGLENTEAFF.

This clone appeared once. The chain has TRBV6-5 and TRBJ2-1, with unresolved D. Trimming cost V 6 bases and J 2 bases, with 14 bases left between them. This CDR3 comprises 15 residues. Germline V gene data show CDR1 as MNHEY and CDR2 as SVGAGI. CDR3 amino acids: CASRHDTMTYNEQFF. The CDR3 DNA is TGTGCCAGCAGACACGACACAATGACCTACAATGAGCAGTTCTTC.

In the case of this clone: One end of the junction fails to match germline, which may point to a read error. V is TRBV19 and J is TRBJ2-5; tentative D call: TRBD2 (6 bases). The CDR3 loop spans 15 amino acids. Germline CDR1 reads LNHDA; CDR2 reads SQIVND (reference sequence). CDR3 protein: CASSIGGVPQGTQYF. For the CDR3, the DNA is TGTGCCAGTAGTATAGGCGGGGTCCCTCAAGGGACCCAGTACTTC.

The genes are TRBV18 and TRBJ2-3, with 8 positions matching TRBD2. The germline V gene has CDR1 KGHSH and CDR2 LQKENI. The CDR3 has 17 residues. Trimming removed 0 bases from V and 2 bases from J; junction bases left unmatched: 7. CDR3 amino acids: CASSPPRRGDTTDTQYF. The CDR3 DNA reads as TGTGCCAGCTCACCACCGCGGCGGGGGGACACCACAGATACGCAGTATTTT.

The rearrangement links TRBV9 to TRBJ1-6; weak D call: TRBD1 (6 bases). The V gene lost 4 bases and the J gene lost 7 bases, with 21 bases spanning the gap. CDR3 length: 17 amino acids. CDR1 is SGDLS, CDR2 YYNGEE, per germline. In DNA form, the CDR3 reads TGTGCCAGCAGCACCGGGGGGCCGGTTGCGGGGAATTCACCCCTCCACTTT. It is translated as CASSTGGPVAGNSPLHF.

This rearrangement joins TRBV7-9 to TRBJ2-3; 7 bases line up with TRBD2. The V gene end was trimmed by 5 bases and the J gene end by 4 bases; junction bases not matched to a gene: 6. This CDR3 is 14 amino acids long. In germline, CDR1 is SEHNR, CDR2 FQNEAQ (reference sequence). The DNA of the CDR3 is TGTGCCAGCAGCCCCAGACTAGCCGCAGATACGCAGTATTTT. As protein: CASSPRLAADTQYF.

V is TRBV6-5 and J is TRBJ1-4; D perhaps matches TRBD1 (6 bases). The V end lost 4 bases, the J end lost 0 bases, and 12 bases lay between the germline ends. The CDR3 covers 16 residues. The germline gives CDR1 MNHEY, CDR2 SVGAGI. CDR3 coding DNA: TGTGCCAGCAGTTCCGAACAGGGTGCAACTAATGAAAAACTGTTTTTT. This gives the protein CASSSEQGATNEKLFF.

The V call is TRBV7-8, the J call TRBJ2-3; no definite D call. Trimming removed 4 bases from V and 5 bases from J, with 22 bases in between. Germline lookup yields CDR1 SGHVS and CDR2 FQNEAQ. This CDR3 is built from 17 residues. The CDR3 is CASSSSFLVGPRDTQYF. CDR3 sequence (DNA): TGTGCCAGCAGCTCCTCCTTTCTAGTGGGCCCTAGAGATACGCAGTATTTT.

V is TRBV7-2 and J is TRBJ2-1; weak D call: TRBD2 (6 bases). In germline, CDR1 is SGHTA, CDR2 FQGNSA. V was cut by 1 base and J by 6 bases, with 16 bases left in between. The CDR3 totals 16 residues. The CDR3: CASSLVVGVEGNEQFF. CDR3 DNA: TGTGCCAGCAGCTTAGTCGTGGGGGTGGAGGGCAATGAGCAGTTCTTC.

The J gene is TRBJ1-1, the V gene TRBV11-3; D not resolved. V lost 0 bases and J lost 14, with 16 bases in between. Looked up from germline, CDR1 is SGHNT and CDR2 is YENEEA. The CDR3 has 13 amino acids. The CDR3 reads CASSLEAATAVFF. CDR3 sequence (DNA): TGTGCCAGCAGCTTAGAGGCAGCCACCGCCGTGTTCTTT.

This CDR3 reads CASSWSGTGLSEEQYF. The CDR3 nucleotides read TGTGCCAGCAGCTGGTCCGGGACAGGATTAAGTGAAGAGCAGTACTTC. The chain links TRBV7-9 to TRBJ2-7; 8 nucleotides match TRBD1. V lost 4 bases and J lost 7; bases outside the gene matches: 15. Germline V gene data show CDR1 as SEHNR and CDR2 as FQNEAQ (reference sequence). The CDR3 contains 16 residues.

The chain carries TRBV7-9 and TRBJ1-5; D may be TRBD1 (6 bases). The CDR3 runs 12 residues. Germline lookup yields CDR1 SEHNR and CDR2 FQNEAQ (reference sequence). V was cut by 5 bases and J by 11 bases, with 13 bases left in between. The CDR3 sequence: CASSTDQGTQHF. The CDR3 DNA follows: TGTGCCAGCAGCACAGATCAGGGGACCCAGCATTTT.

The chain employs TRBV7-6 and TRBJ2-3; no reliable D call. This CDR3 has 16 amino acids. V was clipped by 0 bases and J by 1 base, with 11 bases between them. CDR1 and CDR2 (germline): SGHVS, FNYEAQ. The CDR3 loop reads CASSLAYSLRTDTQYF. The DNA for the CDR3 is TGTGCCAGCAGCTTAGCCTACTCGCTTCGCACAGATACGCAGTATTTT.

The rearrangement joins TRBV7-8 to TRBJ1-3, with D hard to call. Per germline, CDR1 SGHVS and CDR2 FQNEAQ. V gave up 4 bases and J gave up 0 bases, with 13 bases separating them. This CDR3 comprises 16 residues. The CDR3, as DNA: TGTGCCAGCAGCTCCCGGGCCCAATCCTCTGGAAACACCATATATTTT. Amino acids: CASSSRAQSSGNTIYF. The full variable domain, its missing parts supplied by reference TRBV7-8 and TRBJ1-3, is GAGVSQSPRYKVAKRGQDVALRCDPISGHVSLFWYQQALGQGPEFLTYFQNEAQLDKSGLPSDRFFAERPEGSVSTLKIQRTQQEDSAVYLCASSSRAQSSGNTIYFGEGSWLTVV.